The clone carrying this TCR beta chain was seen a handful of times. The authors combined approximately 200,000 CFSE-labeled responder cells with approximately 200,000 irradiated, violet-dye-labeled stimulator cells in plates. TCRdb's table, derived via immunoSEQ multiplex PCR, lists solely in-frame clones and lacks some. The sample has roughly 9,700 clones, around a third seen once; the top ten hold about 13%. This CDR3 comprises 14 residues. Per the germline V gene, CDR1 is SGHAT and CDR2 is FQNNGV. V lost 0 bases to trimming and J lost 5 bases, with 11 bases between them. The entry originates in a study of graft-versus-host responses after intestinal transplantation. Study results and limitations: Some GvH clones appeared in ileal mucosa or blood before recipient bone marrow.

The sequence was obtained from a human patient who received an intestinal transplant. The rearrangement joins TRBV11-2 to TRBJ2-7; D not resolved. Sequenced here: alloreactive CD8+ T cells from a mixed lymphocyte reaction culture, sampled before intestinal transplant. Subset given: CFSE-low proliferating T cells sorted from approximately six-day pre-transplant mixed lymphocyte reaction (GvH or HvG direction). The CDR3 coding sequence is TGTGCCAGCAGCTTAGATAACAGTCGAGACGAGCAGTACTTC. Translated: CASSLDNSRDEQYF.